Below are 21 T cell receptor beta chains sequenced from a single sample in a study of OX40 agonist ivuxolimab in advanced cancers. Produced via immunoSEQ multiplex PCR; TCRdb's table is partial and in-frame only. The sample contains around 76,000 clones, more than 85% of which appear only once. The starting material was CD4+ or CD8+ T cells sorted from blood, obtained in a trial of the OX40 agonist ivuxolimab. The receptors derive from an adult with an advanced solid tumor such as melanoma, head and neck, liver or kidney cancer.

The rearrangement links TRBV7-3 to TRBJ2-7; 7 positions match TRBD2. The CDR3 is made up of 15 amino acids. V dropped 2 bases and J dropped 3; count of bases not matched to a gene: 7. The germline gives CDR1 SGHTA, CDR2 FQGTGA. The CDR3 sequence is CASSLGRGAIYEQYF. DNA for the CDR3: TGTGCCAGCAGCTTAGGGAGGGGAGCTATCTACGAGCAGTACTTC.

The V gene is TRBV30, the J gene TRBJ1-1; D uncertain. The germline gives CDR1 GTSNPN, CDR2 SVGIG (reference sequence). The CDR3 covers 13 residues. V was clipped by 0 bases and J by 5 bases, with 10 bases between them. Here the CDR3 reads CAWSVDGRTEAFF. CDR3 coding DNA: TGTGCCTGGAGTGTAGACGGGAGGACTGAAGCTTTCTTT.

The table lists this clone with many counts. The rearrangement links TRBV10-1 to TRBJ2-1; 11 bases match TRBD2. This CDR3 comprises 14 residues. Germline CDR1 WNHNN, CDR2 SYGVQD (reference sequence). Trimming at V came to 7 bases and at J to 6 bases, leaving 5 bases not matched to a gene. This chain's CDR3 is CASIRLAGPNEQFF. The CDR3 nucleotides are TGCGCCAGCATCCGACTAGCGGGACCCAATGAGCAGTTCTTC.

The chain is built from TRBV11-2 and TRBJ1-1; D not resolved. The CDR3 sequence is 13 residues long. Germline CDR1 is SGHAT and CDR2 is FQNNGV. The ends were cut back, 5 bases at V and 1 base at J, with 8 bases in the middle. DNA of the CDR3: TGTGCCAGCAGCCCGAGGGCGAACACTGAAGCTTTCTTT. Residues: CASSPRANTEAFF.

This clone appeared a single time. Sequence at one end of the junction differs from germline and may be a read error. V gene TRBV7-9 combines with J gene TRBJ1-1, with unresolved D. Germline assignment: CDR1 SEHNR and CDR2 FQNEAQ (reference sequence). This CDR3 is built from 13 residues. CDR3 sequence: CASSLGHIPGAVF. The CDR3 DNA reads TGTGCCAGCAGCTTAGGACACATCCCCGGCGCAGTCTTT.

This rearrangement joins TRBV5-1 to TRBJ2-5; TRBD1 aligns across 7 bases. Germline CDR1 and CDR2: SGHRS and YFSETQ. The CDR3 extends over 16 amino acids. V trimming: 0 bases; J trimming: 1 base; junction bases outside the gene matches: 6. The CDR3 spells CASSLGRDRTQETQYF. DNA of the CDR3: TGCGCCAGCAGCTTGGGTAGGGACAGAACCCAAGAGACCCAGTACTTC. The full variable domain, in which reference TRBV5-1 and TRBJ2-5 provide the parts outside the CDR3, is KAGVTQTPRYLIKTRGQQVTLSCSPISGHRSVSWYQQTPGQGLQFLFEYFSETQRNKGNFPGRFSGRQFSNSRSEMNVSTLELGDSALYLCASSLGRDRTQETQYFGPGTRLLVL.

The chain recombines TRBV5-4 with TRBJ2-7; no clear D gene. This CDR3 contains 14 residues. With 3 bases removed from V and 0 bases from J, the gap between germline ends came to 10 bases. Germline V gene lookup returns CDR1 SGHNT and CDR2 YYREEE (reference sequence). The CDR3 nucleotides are TGTGCCAGCAGCTCCACACCAAGCTCCTACGAGCAGTACTTC. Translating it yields CASSSTPSSYEQYF.

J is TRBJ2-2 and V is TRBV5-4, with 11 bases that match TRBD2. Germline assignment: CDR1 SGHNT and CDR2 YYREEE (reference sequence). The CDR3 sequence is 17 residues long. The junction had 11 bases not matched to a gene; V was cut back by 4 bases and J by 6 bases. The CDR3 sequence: CASSPTLAGANPGELFF. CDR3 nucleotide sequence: TGTGCCAGCAGCCCGACACTAGCGGGGGCCAACCCCGGGGAGCTGTTTTTT.

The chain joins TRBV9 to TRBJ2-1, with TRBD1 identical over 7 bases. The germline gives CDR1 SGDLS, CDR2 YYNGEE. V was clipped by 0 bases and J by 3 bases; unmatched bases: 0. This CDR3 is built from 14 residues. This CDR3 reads CASSVGQGYNEQFF. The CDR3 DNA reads TGTGCCAGCAGCGTAGGACAGGGCTACAATGAGCAGTTCTTC.

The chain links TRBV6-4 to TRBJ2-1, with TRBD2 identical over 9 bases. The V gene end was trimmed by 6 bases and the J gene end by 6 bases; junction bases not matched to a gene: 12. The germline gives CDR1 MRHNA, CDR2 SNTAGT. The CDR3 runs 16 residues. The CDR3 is CASSLGGGARGNEQFF. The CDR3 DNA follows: TGTGCCAGCAGCCTCGGCGGGGGGGCTAGGGGCAATGAGCAGTTCTTC.

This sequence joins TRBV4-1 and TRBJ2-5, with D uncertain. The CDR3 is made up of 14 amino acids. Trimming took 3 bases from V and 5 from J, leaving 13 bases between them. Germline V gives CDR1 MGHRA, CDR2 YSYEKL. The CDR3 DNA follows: TGCGCCAGCAGCCATCCTGGACCCAGGGAGACCCAGTACTTC. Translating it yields CASSHPGPRETQYF.

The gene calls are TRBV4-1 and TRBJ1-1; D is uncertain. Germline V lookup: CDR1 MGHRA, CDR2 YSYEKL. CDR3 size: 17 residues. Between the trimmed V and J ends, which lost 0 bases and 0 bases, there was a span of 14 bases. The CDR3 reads CASSQEGGRNMNTEAFF. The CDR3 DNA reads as TGCGCCAGCAGCCAAGAGGGTGGACGGAATATGAACACTGAAGCTTTCTTT.

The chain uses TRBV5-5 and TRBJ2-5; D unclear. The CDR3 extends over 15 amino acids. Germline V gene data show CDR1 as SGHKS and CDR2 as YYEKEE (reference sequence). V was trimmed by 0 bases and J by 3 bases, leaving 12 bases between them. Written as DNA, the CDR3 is TGTGCCAGCAGCTTGGTCGTACGGGCGGAAGAGACCCAGTACTTC. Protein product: CASSLVVRAEETQYF.

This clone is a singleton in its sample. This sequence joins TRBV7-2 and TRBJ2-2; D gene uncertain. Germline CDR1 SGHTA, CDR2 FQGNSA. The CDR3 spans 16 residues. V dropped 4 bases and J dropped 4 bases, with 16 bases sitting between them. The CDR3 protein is CASSSIKRATTGELFF. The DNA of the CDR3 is TGTGCCAGCAGCTCCATCAAGAGAGCAACCACCGGGGAGCTGTTTTTT.

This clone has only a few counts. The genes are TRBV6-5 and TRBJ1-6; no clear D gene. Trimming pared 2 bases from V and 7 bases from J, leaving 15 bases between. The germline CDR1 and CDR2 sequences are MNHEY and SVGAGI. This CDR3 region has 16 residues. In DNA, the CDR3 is TGTGCCAGCAGTTACGGGTGGAGAATTGGAAATTCACCCCTCCACTTT. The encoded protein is CASSYGWRIGNSPLHF.

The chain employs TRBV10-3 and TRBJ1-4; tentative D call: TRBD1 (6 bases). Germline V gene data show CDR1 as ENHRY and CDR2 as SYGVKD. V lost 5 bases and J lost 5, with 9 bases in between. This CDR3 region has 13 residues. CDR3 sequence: CAISPGGNEKLFF. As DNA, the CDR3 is TGTGCCATCAGTCCCGGGGGCAATGAAAAACTGTTTTTT.

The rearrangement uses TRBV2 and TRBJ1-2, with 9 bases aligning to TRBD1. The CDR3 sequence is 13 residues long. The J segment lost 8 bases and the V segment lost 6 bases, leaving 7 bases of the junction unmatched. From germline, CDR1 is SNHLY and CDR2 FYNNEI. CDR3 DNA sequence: TGTGCCAGCAGGGGGACAGGGCCGGGGGGCTACACCTTC. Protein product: CASRGTGPGGYTF.

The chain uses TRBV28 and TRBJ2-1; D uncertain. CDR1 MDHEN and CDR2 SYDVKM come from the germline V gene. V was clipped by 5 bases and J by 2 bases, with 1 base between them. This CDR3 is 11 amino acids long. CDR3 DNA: TGTGCCAGCAGTCCCTACAATGAGCAGTTCTTC. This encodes CASSPYNEQFF.

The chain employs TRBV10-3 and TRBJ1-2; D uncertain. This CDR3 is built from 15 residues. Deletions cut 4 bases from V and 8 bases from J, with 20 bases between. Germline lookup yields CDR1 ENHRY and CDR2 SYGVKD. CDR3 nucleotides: TGTGCCATCAGTGGGGATTCCTTGATGTCTATCGGCTACACCTTC. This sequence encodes CAISGDSLMSIGYTF.

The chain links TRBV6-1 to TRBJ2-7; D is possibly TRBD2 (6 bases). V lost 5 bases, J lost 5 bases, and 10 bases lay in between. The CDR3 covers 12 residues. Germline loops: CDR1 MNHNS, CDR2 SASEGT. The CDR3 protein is CASSTSWDEQYF. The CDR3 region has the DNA TGTGCCAGCAGTACTAGCTGGGACGAGCAGTACTTC.

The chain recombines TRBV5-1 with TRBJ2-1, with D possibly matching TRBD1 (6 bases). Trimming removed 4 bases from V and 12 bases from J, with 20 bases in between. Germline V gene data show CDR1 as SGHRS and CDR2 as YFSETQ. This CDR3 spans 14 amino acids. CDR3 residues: CASSPRGPQGRQFF. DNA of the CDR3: TGCGCCAGCAGCCCCCGGGGACCACAGGGAAGGCAGTTCTTC.